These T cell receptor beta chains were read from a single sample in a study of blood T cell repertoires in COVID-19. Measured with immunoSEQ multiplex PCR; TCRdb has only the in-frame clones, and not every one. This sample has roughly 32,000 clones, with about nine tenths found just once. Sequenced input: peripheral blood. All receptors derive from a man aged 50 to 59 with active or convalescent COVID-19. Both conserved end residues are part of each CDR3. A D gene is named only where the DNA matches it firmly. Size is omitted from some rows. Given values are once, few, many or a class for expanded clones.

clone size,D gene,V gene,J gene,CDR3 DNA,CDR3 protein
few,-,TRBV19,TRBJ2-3,TGTGCCAGTAGTATAGATTGGGGCAGGGGAGCGACAGATACGCAGTATTTT,CASSIDWGRGATDTQYF
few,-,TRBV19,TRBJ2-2,TGTGCCAGTAGCGGGATCTACACCGGGGAGCTGTTTTTT,CASSGIYTGELFF
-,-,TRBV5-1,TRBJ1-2,TGCGCCAGCAGCGGCTCCCTTACAGGTATCGATGGCTACACCTTC,CASSGSLTGIDGYTF
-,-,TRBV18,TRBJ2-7,TGTGCCAGCTCACAAAACCGGGACACCACCTACGAGCAGTACTTC,CASSQNRDTTYEQYF
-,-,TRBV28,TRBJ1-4,TGTGCCAGCAGTTTCTCTCGCTCCTCTTGGGCCCATGAAAAACTGTTTTTT,CASSFSRSSWAHEKLFF
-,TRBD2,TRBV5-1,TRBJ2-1,TGCGCCAGCAGCTTGGTGGGGGGGTCCTACAATGAGCAGTTCTTC,CASSLVGGSYNEQFF
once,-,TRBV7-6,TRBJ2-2,TGTGCCAGCAGCTTAGCGATCAGGGCCGGGGAGCTGTTTTTT,CASSLAIRAGELFF
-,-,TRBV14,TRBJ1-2,TGTGCCAGCAGCCAAGGCAGGGTCGGCTACACCTTC,CASSQGRVGYTF
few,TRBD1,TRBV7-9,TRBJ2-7,TGTGCCAGCAGCCCCGGGACAGCGAACATCTACGAGCAGTACTTC,CASSPGTANIYEQYF
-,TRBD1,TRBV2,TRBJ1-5,TGTGCCAGCAGTCGAACAGGACAGGGGGCTCAGCCCCAGCATTTT,CASSRTGQGAQPQHF
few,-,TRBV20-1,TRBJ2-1,TGCAGTGCTAGTCGTCTAGCGGAGGGGGAAAATGAGCAGTTCTTC,CSASRLAEGENEQFF
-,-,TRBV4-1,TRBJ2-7,TGCGCCAGCAGCCAAGATTGGCTAGCTACCAAATCGCGGCAGTACTTC,CASSQDWLATKSRQYF
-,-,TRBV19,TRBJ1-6,TGTGCCAGTAGTATAGGCCGCGGGCCGCTGGGGAATTCACCCCTCCACTTT,CASSIGRGPLGNSPLHF
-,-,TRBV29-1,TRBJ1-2,TGCAGCGCGGGACCAGATGGCTACACCTTC,CSAGPDGYTF
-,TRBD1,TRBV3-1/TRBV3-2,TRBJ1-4,TGTGCCAGCGGCCGTAAGGGGGCGGATGAAAAACTGTTTTTT,CASGRKGADEKLFF
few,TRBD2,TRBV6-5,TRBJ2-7,TGTGCCAGCAGTTACAGCGGGAGCCAAGACGAGCAGTACTTC,CASSYSGSQDEQYF
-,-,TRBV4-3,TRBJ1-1,TGCGCCAGCAGCCAAGATCCGGCAGGGCCTGAAGCTTTCTTT,CASSQDPAGPEAFF
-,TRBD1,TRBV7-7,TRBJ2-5,TGTGCCAGCAGCTTTGGGAGGACAGGGGGAGAGACCCAGTACTTC,CASSFGRTGGETQYF
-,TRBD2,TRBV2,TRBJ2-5,TGTGCCAGCCCCGCCATAGCGGGAGGGCCCCAAGAGACCCAGTACTTC,CASPAIAGGPQETQYF
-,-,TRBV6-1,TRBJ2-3,TGTGCCAGCAGTGAAAAAGCGCCTAGCACAGATACGCAGTATTTT,CASSEKAPSTDTQYF
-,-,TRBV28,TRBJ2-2,TGTGCCAGCAGTTTTCGCAGTAACACCGGGGAGCTGTTTTTT,CASSFRSNTGELFF
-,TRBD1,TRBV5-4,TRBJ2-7,TGTGCCAGCAGCTTCGGGACAGGGCCCGAGCAGTACTTC,CASSFGTGPEQYF
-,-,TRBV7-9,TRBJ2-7,TGTGCCAGCAGCCCCTCCTCCTACGAGCAGTACTTC,CASSPSSYEQYF
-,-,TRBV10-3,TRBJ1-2,TGTGCCATCAGTGGGGGGGGAACAGGCTTCAACTATGGCTACACCTTC,CAISGGGTGFNYGYTF
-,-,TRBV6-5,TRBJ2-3,TGTGCCAGCAGTTATGGCTCAGATACGCAGTATTTT,CASSYGSDTQYF
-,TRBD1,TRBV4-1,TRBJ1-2,TGCGCCAGCAGCCAAGACGACAGGGGGCCACAATCCGAAGGCTTC,CASSQDDRGPQSEGF
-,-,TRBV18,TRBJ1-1,TGTGCCAGCTCACCATGGGCTAGCTCCATGAACACTGAAGCTTTCTTT,CASSPWASSMNTEAFF
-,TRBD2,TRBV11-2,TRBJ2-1,TGTGCCAGCAGCTTGGGGGGAGGGGTTTACAATGAGCAGTTCTTC,CASSLGGGVYNEQFF
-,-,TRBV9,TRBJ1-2,TGTGCCAGCAGCGTAGCGTCCAACTATGGCTACACCTTC,CASSVASNYGYTF
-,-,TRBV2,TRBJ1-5,TGTGCCAGCAGTCCTCAGGGTTTTGGCAATCAGCCCCAGCATTTT,CASSPQGFGNQPQHF
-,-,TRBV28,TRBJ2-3,TGTGCCAGCAGTTTCTCGAGCACAGATACGCAGTATTTT,CASSFSSTDTQYF
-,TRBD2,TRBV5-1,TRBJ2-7,TGCGCCAGCAGCTTGGGACAGCGGGACCCTGTAACATTC,CASSLGQRDPVTF
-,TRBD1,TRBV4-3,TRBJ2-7,TGCGCCAGCAGCCAAAACCCCAGGACAGGACCTGCCTTC,CASSQNPRTGPAF
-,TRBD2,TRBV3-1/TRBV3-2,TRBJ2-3,TGTGCCAGCAGCCAAGAAGGTAGCGGGAGGAATACGCAGTATTTT,CASSQEGSGRNTQYF
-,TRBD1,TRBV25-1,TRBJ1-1,TGTGCCAGCAAATCCGGGACAGGGCTGAAGTCGGTCACTGAAGCTTTCTTT,CASKSGTGLKSVTEAFF
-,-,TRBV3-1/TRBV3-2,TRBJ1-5,TGTGCCAGCAGCCAAGATCGCGGTCAGCCCCAGCATTTT,CASSQDRGQPQHF
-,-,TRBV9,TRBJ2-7,TGTGCCAGCAGCGTAGGGGTGCGGGGAAAAGGCTACGAGCAGTACTTC,CASSVGVRGKGYEQYF
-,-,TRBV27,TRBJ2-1,TGTGCCAGCAGTTTGAACAGGGAATCAGGTGAGCAGTTCTTC,CASSLNRESGEQFF
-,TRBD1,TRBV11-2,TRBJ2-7,TGTGCCAGCAGCTCCGGGACAGGGGTCTACGAGCAGTACTTC,CASSSGTGVYEQYF
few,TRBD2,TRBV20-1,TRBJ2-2,TGCAGTGCTAGTCCCAGCGGGAGAATCATAACCGGGGAGCTGTTTTTT,CSASPSGRIITGELFF
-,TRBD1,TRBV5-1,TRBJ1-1,TGCGCCAGCAGCTCCTTGGGACAGGGCACTGAAGCTTTCTTT,CASSSLGQGTEAFF